Sequencing of this T cell receptor (beta chain) was carried out in a study of cytomegalovirus exposure and HLA in healthy donors. Study at large: Early released data comprised some 85 million unique TCRs from HLA-typed donors. Study-level points and caveats: In vitro, three CMV-associated chains proved specific for CMV antigens.

The CDR3 spans 14 residues. The germline V and J ends were trimmed by 1 base and 6 bases, with 10 bases remaining between them. Germline lookup yields CDR1 LNHNV and CDR2 YYDKDF (reference sequence). About this clone itself: Its specificity is not known.

PCR involved 60 Vbeta and 13 Jbeta primers. Clones were sequenced by immunoSEQ multiplex PCR, and TCRdb holds only the in-frame ones, with some missing. The data hold a few hundred thousand clones, with just under 85% observed a single time. The sequence derives from a woman between 40 and 50 years old in good health and CMV-seropositive. The chain is built from TRBV15 and TRBJ2-1; D is possibly TRBD2 (6 bases). Material for sequencing was PBMCs. Written as DNA, the CDR3 is TGTGCCACCAGCAGAGTGGGGGGAGGCAATGAGCAGTTCTTC. Encoded protein: CATSRVGGGNEQFF.